The 8 T cell receptor beta chains below all came from one sample that was sequenced in a study of cytomegalovirus exposure and HLA in healthy donors (dated by TCRdb to 2017 to 2019). The receptor library was made with the immunoSEQ multiplex PCR assay. TCRdb provides this immuneACCESS table in a form limited to in-frame rearrangements. Some clones are lacking; in checked studies, under half of them reflect an unresolved V gene, and why the rest are absent is not known. The sample table lists 50,000 or so clones, about 93% of them with a count of one. Approximately 2.5% of the sample is held by the ten biggest clonotypes. Sequencing was performed on PBMCs. The receptors originated from a man between 18 and 35 years old in good health and CMV-seronegative.

The chain has TRBV13 and TRBJ2-5; possible D gene TRBD2, 7 bases. The length of the CDR3 is 16 residues. Looked up from germline, CDR1 is PRHDT and CDR2 is FYEKMQ (reference sequence). Trimming cost V 7 bases and J 2 bases, with 20 bases left between them. CDR3 sequence (DNA): TGTGCCAGCACTAAAAGGGGGGGGGCGGAACAAGAGACCCAGTACTTC. Translating gives CASTKRGGAEQETQYF.

This chain connects TRBV27 to TRBJ2-4; possible D gene TRBD1, 5 bases. V was trimmed by 4 bases and J by 1 base, leaving 20 bases between them. The V gene's germline CDR1 is MNHEY and CDR2 SMNVEV (reference sequence). The CDR3 runs 18 residues. The CDR3 region has the DNA TGTGCCAGCAGTTCCCCATTGGGGCTTAGTAAGGCCAAAAACATTCAGTACTTC. Protein product: CASSSPLGLSKAKNIQYF.

The chain recombines TRBV6-1 with TRBJ2-5, with D possibly matching TRBD1 (6 bases). V shed 10 bases and J shed 1 base, with 13 bases lying between them. The CDR3 sequence is 13 residues long. Germline CDR1 and CDR2: MNHNS and SASEGT. CDR3 DNA: TGTGCCACCGACCCGACAGGCCAAGAGACCCAGTACTTC. Protein: CATDPTGQETQYF.

The chain joins TRBV6-5 to TRBJ1-1; D may be TRBD1 (5 bases). The CDR3 is made up of 14 amino acids. Germline V gene lookup returns CDR1 MNHEY and CDR2 SVGAGI. V lost 0 bases and J lost 5, with 10 bases in between. CDR3 sequence (DNA): TGTGCCAGCAGTTACTCGGGCGGGGGTACTGAAGCTTTCTTT. Protein sequence: CASSYSGGGTEAFF.

In DNA, the CDR3 is TGTGCCAGTAGTACCACAGGGGATCGCAATCAGCCCCAGCATTTT. The encoded protein is CASSTTGDRNQPQHF. V is TRBV19 and J is TRBJ1-5; TRBD1 aligns across 7 bases. Looked up from germline, CDR1 is LNHDA and CDR2 is SQIVND (reference sequence). V was pared by 4 bases and J by 2 bases, with 5 bases of the junction left unmatched. The CDR3 spans 15 residues.

The chain combines TRBV30 with TRBJ2-4, with 8 bases identical to TRBD2. The germline CDR1 and CDR2 sequences are GTSNPN and SVGIG (reference sequence). V shed 4 bases, J shed 1 base, and the junction held 9 bases outside the gene matches. The CDR3 extends over 16 amino acids. The CDR3 spells CAWTTRGGRAKNIQYF. In DNA, the CDR3 is TGTGCCTGGACCACTCGGGGCGGGAGGGCCAAAAACATTCAGTACTTC.

CDR3 protein: CASSSLLGTVYEQFF. The CDR3 DNA follows: TGTGCCAGCAGCTCCCTACTTGGGACAGTATATGAGCAGTTCTTC. The chain carries TRBV7-8 and TRBJ2-1; 7 bases are a match to TRBD1. J was trimmed by 8 bases and V by 4 bases; bases with no gene match: 11. Germline loops: CDR1 SGHVS, CDR2 FQNEAQ. The CDR3 extends over 15 amino acids.

The chain recombines TRBV4-3 with TRBJ2-1; 8 bases fit TRBD1. The CDR3 sequence is 16 residues long. Looked up from germline, CDR1 is LGHNA and CDR2 is YSLEER. J gave up 4 bases and V 4 bases, and 9 bases lay outside the gene matches. This CDR3 reads CASSPRPGGSYNEQFF. The CDR3, as DNA: TGCGCCAGCAGCCCTAGACCAGGGGGCTCATACAATGAGCAGTTCTTC.